What follows describes a single T cell receptor beta chain. The antigen it binds to is not known. No base quality values were provided; no much bigger clone lies one nucleotide off. The data belong to a study of shared clonotypes between healthy human individuals (dated by TCRdb to about 2020). Some background on the complete study: The cohort comprised two women and a few men aged 18 to 49 years. To estimate repertoire size and how much clonotype sharing occurs between individuals, the study deeply sequenced the blood TCR repertoires of roughly 5 healthy adults. To increase sequencing depth and limit assay-specific biases, different laboratories used diverse techniques to prepare libraries and sequence TCR repertoires. Each donor's leukapheresis produced roughly between roughly 0.85 and 10 billion PBMCs. Study-wide conclusions, independent of this receptor: Pairwise subsampling indicated that sequencing depth was expected to affect the degree of clonotype sharing among donors. The small number of donors limited the genetic and exposure-history diversity represented. Sampling was restricted to blood, and TCR repertoires in tissues likely differ from the TCR repertoires found in blood.

The donors were healthy, HIV-negative adults with no recently reported acute infections or vaccinations. Only Caucasian adults living in Nashville, Tennessee, USA were represented among the donors. For unsorted samples, 90 million or so PBMCs were counted and genomic DNA was extracted with the QIAamp DNA Blood Mini kit. After blood collection by leukapheresis, PBMCs were isolated using Ficoll-Histopaque density gradient centrifugation and then cryopreserved in the vapor phase of liquid nitrogen. Using the deep immunoSEQ assay, TCR CDR3 regions were amplified from genomic DNA by multiplex PCR. Extracted genomic DNA from each cell subset was spread evenly across all wells of several immunoSEQ 96-well plates, with each plate serving as a replicate. For unsorted PBMC, approximately 290 ng of genomic DNA, equivalent to approximately 30,000 T cell genomes, went into each replicate PCR. Ten immunoSEQ deep assay plates were used to sequence unsorted PBMC genomic DNA. Purified libraries were measured with a Qubit 3.0 fluorometer, size-checked on a Bioanalyzer 2100, and measured again with the KAPA Library Quantification kit. A separate single-read 150-cycle Illumina NextSeq 550 flow cell was used to sequence each immunoSEQ 96-well plate. On the study's bioinformatics: The immunoSEQ output contained only junctional sequences without quality scores, so filtering could not match that applied to full-length reads. Sequences were annotated with PyIR, a Python wrapper for IgBLAST v1.9, using IMGT germline references to assign V/J genes and CDR3. Reads were removed for weak V/J assignments (E-value above 1e-6), missing CDR3, stop codons, out-of-frame junctions, or ambiguous translated residues. V3J clonotypes were defined as sequences sharing the same inferred V gene, J gene, and CDR3 amino acid sequence. Percentage overlap between repertoires was calculated by dividing the number of shared unique clonotypes by the size of the smaller repertoire. Repertoire richness was assessed with RTK rarefaction, the Chao1 estimator, and Recon v2.1 estimates of unobserved clonotypes. What TCRdb holds here is the immuneACCESS table cut down to in-frame rearrangements. Part of the clones is not present; checked against another copy, under half of the missing clones reflect an unresolved V gene, and the others are unexplained. V and J calls and clone size are as listed in that table; D and trimming were resolved from the DNA. The sample profile shows about 490,000 clones; roughly 80% of them were found once. The ten largest clones capture 10% to 15% of the sample.

V loses 6 bases of germline sequence and J loses 0 bases, and the interval between the two ends is 17 bases. The CDR3 sequence holds 16 residues, the cysteine and phenylalanine included. Only the CDR3 region is kept as DNA, spanning 48 bases read in frame from base 1. For CDR1 and CDR2, the germline V gene lists ENHRY and SYGVKD. Recombination linked TRBV10-3 to TRBJ1-1; 5 matching bases give a weak D call of TRBD1. The TCR sequence derives from a woman aged 35 to 49 in good health. Some clones in this sample may be carry-over from other donors' samples. Input material: PBMCs. The bases read TGTGCCATCAGCGCAAAAAGCGGACACCTGAACACTGAAGCTTTCTTT. Its amino acids are CAISAKSGHLNTEAFF.